This TCR beta chain was sequenced in a study of T cell responses to AZD1222 COVID-19 vaccine. Profiling relied on immunoSEQ multiplex PCR, and the TCRdb table lists in-frame clones only, not all of them. The sample has more than 100,000 clones, around 91% seen once. The V segment lost 1 base and the J segment 7 bases; nucleotides outside the gene matches: 5. The CDR3 sequence is 15 residues long. Germline CDR1 reads MGHRA; CDR2 reads YSYEKL. Study results and limitations: In a largely white British group with more females than males, clonal diversity was possibly underestimated. Sampling that yielded the repertoires occurred only after the peak T cell response.

This clone was found a few times. Antigen unknown. The V and J genes are TRBV4-1 and TRBJ1-3; 9 bases are a match to TRBD1. Source: peripheral blood, taken on day 0 of AZD1222 vaccination. The origin of this receptor is an adult in good health. The CDR3 DNA sequence: TGCGCCAGCAGCCAAGCAGGGACAGGGAGGAACACCATATATTTT. Translation gives CASSQAGTGRNTIYF.